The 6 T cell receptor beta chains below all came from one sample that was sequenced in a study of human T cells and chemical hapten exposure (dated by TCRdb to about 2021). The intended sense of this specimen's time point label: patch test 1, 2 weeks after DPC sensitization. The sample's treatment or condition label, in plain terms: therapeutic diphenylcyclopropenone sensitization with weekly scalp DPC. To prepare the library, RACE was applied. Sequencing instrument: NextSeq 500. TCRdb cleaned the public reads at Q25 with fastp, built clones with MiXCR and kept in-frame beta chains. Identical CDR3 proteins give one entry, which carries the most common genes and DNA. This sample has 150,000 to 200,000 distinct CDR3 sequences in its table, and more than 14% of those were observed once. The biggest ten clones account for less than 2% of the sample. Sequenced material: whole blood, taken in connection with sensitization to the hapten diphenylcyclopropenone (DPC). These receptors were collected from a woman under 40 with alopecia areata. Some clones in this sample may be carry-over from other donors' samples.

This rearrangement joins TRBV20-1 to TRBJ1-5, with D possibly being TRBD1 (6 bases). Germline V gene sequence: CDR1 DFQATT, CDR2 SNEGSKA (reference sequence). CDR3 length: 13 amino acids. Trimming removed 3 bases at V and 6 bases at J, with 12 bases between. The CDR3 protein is CSASWGRAQPQHF. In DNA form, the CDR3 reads TGCAGTGCTAGCTGGGGGCGCGCTCAGCCCCAGCATTTT.

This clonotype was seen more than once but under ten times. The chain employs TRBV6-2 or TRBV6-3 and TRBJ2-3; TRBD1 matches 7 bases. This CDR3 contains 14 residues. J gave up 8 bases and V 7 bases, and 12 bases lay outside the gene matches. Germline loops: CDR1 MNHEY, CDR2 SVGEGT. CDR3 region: CASTKDRALSTQYF. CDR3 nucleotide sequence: TGTGCCAGCACCAAAGACAGGGCGCTCTCTACGCAGTATTTT.

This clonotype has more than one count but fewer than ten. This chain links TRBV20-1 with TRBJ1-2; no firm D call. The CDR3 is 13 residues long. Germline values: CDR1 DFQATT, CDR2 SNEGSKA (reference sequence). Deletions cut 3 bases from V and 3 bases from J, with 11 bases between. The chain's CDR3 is CSASRRSDYGYTF. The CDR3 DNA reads TGCAGTGCTAGTCGTAGGTCTGACTATGGCTACACCTTC.

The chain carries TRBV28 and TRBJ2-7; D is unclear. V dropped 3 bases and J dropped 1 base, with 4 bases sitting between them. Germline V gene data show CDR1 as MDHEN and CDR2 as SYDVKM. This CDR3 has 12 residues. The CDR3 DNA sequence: TGTGCCAGCAGTTTCTTGTCCTACGAGCAGTACTTC. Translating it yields CASSFLSYEQYF.

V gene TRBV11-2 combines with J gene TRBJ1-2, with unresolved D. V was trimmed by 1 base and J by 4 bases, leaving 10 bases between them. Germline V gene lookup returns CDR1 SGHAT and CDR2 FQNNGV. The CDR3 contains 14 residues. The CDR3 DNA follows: TGTGCCAGCAGCTTAGGGACTCAGACCTATGGCTACACCTTC. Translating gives CASSLGTQTYGYTF. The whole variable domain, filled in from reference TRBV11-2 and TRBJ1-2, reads EAGVAQSPRYKIIEKRQSVAFWCNPISGHATLYWYQQILGQGPKLLIQFQNNGVVDDSQLPKDRFSAERLKGVDSTLKIQPAKLEDSAVYLCASSLGTQTYGYTFGSGTRLTVV.

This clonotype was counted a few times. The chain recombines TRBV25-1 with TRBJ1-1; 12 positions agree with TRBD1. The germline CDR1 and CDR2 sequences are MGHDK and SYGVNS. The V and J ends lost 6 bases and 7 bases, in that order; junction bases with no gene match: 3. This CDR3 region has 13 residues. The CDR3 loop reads CASSRDRGLEAFF. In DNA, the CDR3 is TGTGCCAGCAGCCGGGACAGGGGGCTTGAAGCTTTCTTT.